Listed here are 3 T cell receptor beta chains from one sample, sequenced in a study of blood T cell repertoires in COVID-19. Assay used: immunoSEQ multiplex PCR; TCRdb lists only in-frame clones, some missing. The table lists roughly 110,000 clones, 85% of them singletons, with about 13% in the top ten. Material for sequencing was peripheral blood. These TCRs come from a human donor in a cohort sampled during active COVID-19.

The chain employs TRBV16 and TRBJ2-7; 8 bases map to TRBD2. The ends lost 4 bases at V and 4 bases at J; junction bases unmatched: 3. Germline-derived CDR1 and CDR2 are KGHSY and FQNENV. The CDR3 contains 13 residues. CDR3 in DNA: TGTGCCAGCAGCCCGGGAGGGGATTACGAGCAGTACTTC. Amino acids: CASSPGGDYEQYF.

The chain couples TRBV10-3 to TRBJ1-3, with 7 bases identical to TRBD1. This CDR3 region has 14 residues. J gave up 1 base and V 10 bases, and 7 bases lay outside the gene matches. In germline, CDR1 is ENHRY, CDR2 SYGVKD. CDR3 sequence reads: CATGQRISGNTIYF. As DNA, the CDR3 is TGTGCCACGGGACAGCGCATTTCTGGAAACACCATATATTTT.

This clone was found a few times. The chain employs TRBV10-3 and TRBJ1-1; D gene uncertain. V was trimmed by 3 bases and J by 1 base, leaving 15 bases between them. This CDR3 has 16 residues. Germline V gives CDR1 ENHRY, CDR2 SYGVKD. CDR3 sequence: CAISDGRVGRNTEAFF. In DNA, the CDR3 is TGTGCCATCAGTGATGGTCGGGTCGGCAGGAACACTGAAGCTTTCTTT.